This T cell receptor (beta chain) originates from a study of T cells in Graves' hyperthyroidism and ophthalmopathy. Study-wide results and caveats: Blood shared most expanded thyroid clonotypes above 0.001.

The CDR3 extends over 14 amino acids. The V segment lost 6 bases and the J segment 0 bases; nucleotides outside the gene matches: 7. Germline V CDR1 and CDR2: DFQATT, SNEGSKA (reference sequence). At least ten counts were recorded for this clonotype. The antigen is not known. In patients aged 18 to 65, hyperthyroidism was newly diagnosed, with duration under 2 months. Template material for amplifying TCR beta CDR3 regions consisted of RNA transcripts. First-round RT-PCR targeting the TCR CDR3 was performed with the HTBI primer set. TCRdb reprocessed the multiplex PCR reads with MiXCR, giving one entry per CDR3 protein. Here the sample spans a few hundred thousand distinct CDR3 sequences, roughly 15% being singletons.

This sequence originates from a woman aged 18 to 35 with Graves' hyperthyroidism. The chain joins TRBV20-1 to TRBJ2-7, with 8 positions matching TRBD1. Input material: blood. The CDR3 bases are TGCAGTGCCAAAGGGGACAGGAGCTCCTACGAGCAGTACTTC. It encodes CSAKGDRSSYEQYF.